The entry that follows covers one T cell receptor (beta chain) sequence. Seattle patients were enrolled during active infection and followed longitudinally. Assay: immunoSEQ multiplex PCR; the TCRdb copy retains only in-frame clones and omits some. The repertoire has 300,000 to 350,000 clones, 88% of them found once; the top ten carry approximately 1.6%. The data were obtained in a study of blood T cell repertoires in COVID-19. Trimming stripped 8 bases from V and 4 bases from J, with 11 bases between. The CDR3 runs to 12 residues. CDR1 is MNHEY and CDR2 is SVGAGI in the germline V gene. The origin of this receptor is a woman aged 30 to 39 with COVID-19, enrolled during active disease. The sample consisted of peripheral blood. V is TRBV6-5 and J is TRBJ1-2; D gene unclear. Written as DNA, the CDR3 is TGTGCCAGCCACGACATTCTCTATGGCTACACCTTC. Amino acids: CASHDILYGYTF.